The present T cell receptor (beta chain) was sequenced within a study of blood T cell repertoires in COVID-19. The overall study: COVID-19 samples collected from the United States, Italy and Spain covered acute and convalescent phases. T cells, B-cell-depleted T cells, or PBMCs provided the cDNA or gDNA that served as material.

Original analysis: Amplification of reference gene primers provided the estimated nucleated cell counts. Sequencing was performed with immunoSEQ multiplex PCR; in TCRdb, only in-frame clones are kept and a portion is missing. For V, J and clone size, that table is used; D and trimming come from the DNA. The sample contains around 270,000 clones, approximately 80% of which appear only once. The CDR3 is made up of 16 amino acids. Input material: peripheral blood. This TCR was sampled from a man aged 55-75 years with acute or convalescent COVID-19. This sequence joins TRBV21-1 and TRBJ1-2; the D call of TRBD1 is as the table states it, not checked on the DNA. TRBV21-1 has pseudogene status. The CDR3 DNA sequence: TGTGCCAGCAGCAAAGATGGACAGGGGCCTTTTTGTGGCTACACCTTC. Protein: CASSKDGQGPFCGYTF.